This TCR beta chain was found in a study of CXCR3-negative and CXCR3-positive naive CD8 T cells. Overall study context: With about 1.5 +/- 0.3 million reads per library, the TRB reads numbered around 140 million in total. Study-wide results and caveats: Naive cells with CXCR3 showed TRB CDR3s that were more hydrophobic than those in CXCR3-negative naive cells. CXCR3 levels fell partly with cryopreservation; most assays relied on fresh PBMCs.

There are 21 residues in the CDR3. CDR1 is SQVTM, CDR2 ANQGSEA, per germline. 5' RACE that incorporated UMI labels was used to prepare the TRB cDNA libraries. TCRdb reprocessed the 5' RACE reads and stores each CDR3 protein as one record, lacking DNA. Its clone listing holds some 130,000 distinct CDR3 sequences. Worth noting for this clonotype: Its antigen is as yet unknown.

The chain carries TRBV29-1 and TRBJ2-7; the TRBD1 assignment by TCRdb is unverifiable without DNA. The TCR originated in a human donor in good health. Some clones in this sample may be carry-over from other donors' samples. The sample was naive CXCR3+ CD8+ T cells from blood. Subset meaning: CD45RO-CCR7+CD27+CD95- naive CD8+ T cells expressing CXCR3 (TNR3+). The CDR3 spells CSVGLTGEWPELKSVKDEQYF.